These 4 T cell receptor beta chains originate from one sample sequenced in a study of T-cell reconstitution after alpha-beta-depleted transplantation in children. TCRbeta library preparation incorporated unique molecular identifiers. TCRdb ran MiXCR on the PCR reads and lists one entry per CDR3 protein. Among 700,000 to 950,000 distinct CDR3 sequences listed, roughly 15% were seen once. The sample was PBMCs, mostly from graft donor cells, taken 360 days after TCRalphabeta/CD19-depleted stem cell transplant. These TCRs come from a male patient younger than 18 who had a stem cell transplant for acute lymphoblastic leukemia, so the T cells may come from the graft donor.

This chain joins TRBV20-1 and TRBJ2-6; D remains unclear. Germline V lookup: CDR1 DFQATT, CDR2 SNEGSKA (reference sequence). V lost 6 bases and J lost 0, with 9 bases in between. The CDR3 runs 14 residues. CDR3 amino acids: CSARPSSGANVLTF. CDR3 DNA sequence: TGCAGTGCCCGCCCCAGCTCTGGGGCCAACGTCCTGACTTTC.

This chain uses TRBV7-2 with TRBJ2-5; D possibly corresponds to TRBD1 (6 bases). This CDR3 contains 15 residues. CDR1 and CDR2 (germline): SGHTA, FQGNSA. V shed 1 base and J shed 4 bases, with 13 bases lying between them. The chain's CDR3 is CASSLGTGLGETQYF. In nucleotides, the CDR3 is TGTGCCAGCAGCTTAGGAACAGGGTTGGGAGAGACCCAGTACTTC. The whole variable domain, filled in from reference TRBV7-2 and TRBJ2-5, reads GAGVSQSPSNKVTEKGKDVELRCDPISGHTALYWYRQSLGQGLEFLIYFQGNSAPDKSGLPSDRFSAERTGGSVSTLTIQRTQQEDSAVYLCASSLGTGLGETQYFGPGTRLLVL.

The V gene is TRBV7-9, the J gene TRBJ2-2, with 8 bases identical to TRBD2. CDR1 is SEHNR and CDR2 is FQNEAQ in the germline V gene (reference sequence). The CDR3 is made up of 17 amino acids. J was trimmed by 2 bases and V by 1 base; bases with no gene match: 6. The CDR3 bases are TGTGCCAGCAGCTTAGACGCACTAGCGGAAAACACCGGGGAGCTGTTTTTT. The encoded protein is CASSLDALAENTGELFF.

This clonotype was counted between two and nine times. This chain joins TRBV5-1 and TRBJ2-2; the D gene is possibly TRBD2 (6 bases). Trimming pared 0 bases from V and 8 bases from J, leaving 11 bases between. The CDR3 contains 14 residues. From germline, CDR1 is SGHRS and CDR2 YFSETQ. The CDR3 loop reads CASSLAGTPGELFF. CDR3 DNA sequence: TGCGCCAGCAGCTTGGCCGGGACTCCGGGGGAGCTGTTTTTT.